Listed here are 19 T cell receptor beta chains from one sample, sequenced in a study of technical replicates of blood from a few donors. Sequencing used immunoSEQ multiplex PCR; TCRdb keeps in-frame clones, though not all of them. The table lists tens of thousands of clones, 92% of them singletons. Sequenced: T cells isolated from PBMCs. All receptors derive from a human donor in good health.

This chain joins TRBV27 and TRBJ2-7, with 7 bases lining up with TRBD2. Germline V lookup: CDR1 MNHEY, CDR2 SMNVEV (reference sequence). This CDR3 has 14 residues. The J segment lost 5 bases and the V segment lost 10 bases, leaving 14 bases of the junction unmatched. The CDR3 bases are TGTGCCACCCGGATGGGGGGGACTTTCAACGAGCAGTACTTC. Encoded protein: CATRMGGTFNEQYF.

The gene calls are TRBV11-3 and TRBJ1-1; D is perhaps TRBD1 (5 bases). The CDR3 loop spans 14 amino acids. CDR1 SGHNT and CDR2 YENEEA come from the germline V gene. V lost 4 bases, J lost 3 bases, and 12 bases lay in between. The CDR3 sequence: CASSSEGGDTEAFF. The CDR3 DNA is TGTGCCAGCAGCTCAGAGGGAGGGGACACTGAAGCTTTCTTT.

CDR3 in DNA: TGTGCCAGCAGCCCAACTAGCGGGAGGGTCCACCACGAGCAGTACTTC. It specifies CASSPTSGRVHHEQYF. The V gene is TRBV21-1, the J gene TRBJ2-7; the table gives TRBD2 as D, unverified against the DNA. TRBV21-1 is given as a pseudogene. CDR3 size: 16 residues.

The V and J genes are TRBV7-8 and TRBJ2-1; 12 bases match TRBD1. Germline loops: CDR1 SGHVS, CDR2 FQNEAQ. CDR3 size: 16 residues. Trimming removed 5 bases from V and 9 bases from J; junction bases left unmatched: 11. CDR3 DNA sequence: TGTGCCAGCAGCGAGCGGGACAGGGGGCGCGGGCCTGAGCAGTTCTTC. Translation gives CASSERDRGRGPEQFF.

The rearrangement links TRBV27 to TRBJ2-7, with TRBD2 as a possible D gene (5 bases). With 5 bases removed from V and 4 bases from J, the gap between germline ends came to 15 bases. The CDR3 runs to 14 residues. Looked up from germline, CDR1 is MNHEY and CDR2 is SMNVEV (reference sequence). CDR3 DNA: TGTGCCAGCAGTGCAGAGTCTACGGGGTACGAGCAGTACTTC. It yields the protein CASSAESTGYEQYF.

V usage is TRBV5-4 and J usage is TRBJ2-3; 8 positions agree with TRBD1. V shed 0 bases, J shed 9 bases, and the junction held 9 bases outside the gene matches. The CDR3 runs 15 residues. Germline loops: CDR1 SGHNT, CDR2 YYREEE (reference sequence). CDR3 sequence (DNA): TGTGCCAGCAGCTTGGGGACAGGGAACAAAGGGACGCAGTATTTT. Translating gives CASSLGTGNKGTQYF.

The rearrangement joins TRBV2 to TRBJ2-1; TRBD2 matches 7 bases. The CDR3 has 14 residues. The germline gives CDR1 SNHLY, CDR2 FYNNEI. The V and J ends lost 7 bases and 6 bases, in that order; junction bases with no gene match: 9. For the CDR3, the DNA is TGTGCCAGCATTCCAGCGGGATCAGGCAATGAGCAGTTCTTC. This translates into CASIPAGSGNEQFF.

This clone was detected only a few times. CDR3 in amino acids: CASSRGAYEQYF. CDR3 in DNA: TGTGCCAGCAGTCGGGGGGCCTACGAGCAGTACTTC. J is TRBJ2-7 and V is TRBV6-1; 7 bases fit TRBD2. After removal of 5 bases from V and 2 bases from J, the junction contained 0 bases not matched to a gene. Germline CDR1 is MNHNS and CDR2 is SASEGT. The CDR3 consists of 12 residues.

The genes are TRBV6-5 and TRBJ2-7; 10 bases are shared with TRBD1. The ends lost 4 bases at V and 3 bases at J; junction bases unmatched: 6. CDR1 is MNHEY, CDR2 SVGAGI, per germline. The CDR3 contains 15 residues. This chain's CDR3 is CASSWEGTGVYEQYF. In DNA, the CDR3 is TGTGCCAGCAGTTGGGAGGGGACAGGGGTCTACGAGCAGTACTTC.

The genes are TRBV13 and TRBJ1-2; possibly TRBD1 for D (5 bases). V was clipped by 6 bases and J by 6 bases, with 14 bases between them. The CDR3 runs to 13 residues. Germline CDR1 PRHDT, CDR2 FYEKMQ (reference sequence). CDR3 DNA: TGTGCCAGCAGTCTAGGGGCCGGTCATGGCTACACCTTC. Its translation: CASSLGAGHGYTF.

The chain is built from TRBV19 and TRBJ1-4; D is uncertain. The V gene lost 6 bases and the J gene lost 4 bases, with 15 bases spanning the gap. The CDR3 covers 15 residues. The V gene's germline CDR1 is LNHDA and CDR2 SQIVND (reference sequence). CDR3 loop: CASSSVPVGNEKLFF. The CDR3 DNA is TGTGCCAGTAGCAGCGTACCCGTTGGTAATGAAAAACTGTTTTTT.

The V gene is TRBV7-9, the J gene TRBJ2-2; D uncertain. This CDR3 spans 11 amino acids. In germline, CDR1 is SEHNR, CDR2 FQNEAQ (reference sequence). The V end was cut by 3 bases, the J end by 6 bases, with 2 bases between. DNA of the CDR3: TGTGCCAGCAGCTTCGCCGGGGAGCTGTTTTTT. It translates to CASSFAGELFF.

This clone was detected once. The genes are TRBV7-8 and TRBJ2-2; D is uncertain. CDR3 length equals 13 residues. With 1 base removed from V and 7 bases from J, the gap between germline ends came to 7 bases. Germline V CDR1 and CDR2: SGHVS, FQNEAQ. CDR3: CASSLEAGGELFF. The CDR3 region has the DNA TGTGCCAGCAGCTTAGAAGCAGGCGGGGAGCTGTTTTTT.

The chain joins TRBV7-3 to TRBJ2-3; D is perhaps TRBD2 (7 bases). CDR3 length: 19 amino acids. Germline V gives CDR1 SGHTA, CDR2 FQGTGA. Trimming cost V 1 base and J 2 bases, with 22 bases left between them. CDR3 residues: CASSLRRLLGAGVTDTQYF. Written as DNA, the CDR3 is TGTGCCAGCAGCTTAAGGCGCCTCCTGGGGGCGGGGGTCACAGATACGCAGTATTTT.

The count of this clone is one. V usage is TRBV27 and J usage is TRBJ1-6, with D unresolved. CDR1 and CDR2 (germline): MNHEY, SMNVEV (reference sequence). The CDR3 totals 17 residues. V lost 4 bases to trimming and J lost 1 base, with 14 bases between them. This CDR3 is CASSSRARGSYNSPLHF. The CDR3 DNA reads as TGTGCCAGCAGTTCCCGGGCCCGAGGGTCCTATAATTCACCCCTCCACTTT.

This clone showed up just a few times. This rearrangement joins TRBV19 to TRBJ1-5; a weak D match, TRBD1 (6 bases). Germline CDR1 reads LNHDA; CDR2 reads SQIVND (reference sequence). The CDR3 runs to 15 residues. Trimming removed 4 bases at V and 0 bases at J, with 10 bases between. The CDR3 DNA reads as TGTGCCAGTAGTACACAGGGCGATAGCAATCAGCCCCAGCATTTT. The encoded protein is CASSTQGDSNQPQHF.

This clone was counted once. The chain recombines TRBV7-9 with TRBJ2-3, with D perhaps TRBD1 (6 bases). The CDR3 is made up of 15 amino acids. Germline values: CDR1 SEHNR, CDR2 FQNEAQ (reference sequence). V was trimmed by 5 bases and J by 1 base, leaving 13 bases between them. For the CDR3, the DNA is TGTGCCAGCAGCCCCGGGACATTTGGCACAGATACGCAGTATTTT. Its translation is CASSPGTFGTDTQYF. The full variable domain, completed using reference TRBV7-9 and TRBJ2-3, is DTGVSQNPRHKITKRGQNVTFRCDPISEHNRLYWYRQTLGQGPEFLTYFQNEAQLEKSRLLSDRFSAERPKGSFSTLEIQRTEQGDSAMYLCASSPGTFGTDTQYFGPGTRLTVL.

This clone occurred a few times. The rearrangement joins TRBV7-9 to TRBJ1-1; TRBD1 matches 7 bases. The CDR3 contains 16 residues. V shed 1 base, J shed 6 bases, and the junction held 11 bases outside the gene matches. Germline V gene sequence: CDR1 SEHNR, CDR2 FQNEAQ (reference sequence). CDR3 sequence: CASSLDSRRGRSEAFF. Written as DNA, the CDR3 is TGTGCCAGCAGCTTAGATTCCCGCAGGGGGAGGTCTGAAGCTTTCTTT.

For the CDR3, the DNA is TGTGCCAGTCGTTCAGAGAGGTATGGCTACACCTTC. Translated: CASRSERYGYTF. The rearrangement uses TRBV7-9 and TRBJ1-2; no clear D gene. The V gene's germline CDR1 is SEHNR and CDR2 FQNEAQ (reference sequence). The V gene lost 9 bases and the J gene lost 5 bases, with 13 bases spanning the gap. This CDR3 is built from 12 residues.